This TCR beta chain stems from a study of T cell responses to AZD1222 COVID-19 vaccine. Regarding the study as a whole: It was only six AZD1222 recipients who were seropositive at baseline.

The CDR3 is made up of 13 amino acids. Germline V gene data show CDR1 as SGHRS and CDR2 as YFSETQ. The trim removed 4 bases at V and 5 bases at J, leaving 3 bases unmatched. To note about this clone: Its specificity is unknown. Different DNA sequences within this sample yield the same CDR3.

Profiling relied on immunoSEQ multiplex PCR, and the TCRdb table lists in-frame clones only, not all of them. The repertoire holds 100,000 to 150,000 clones, around 87% seen once, with less than 11% in the top ten. The clonotype originates from an adult in good health. Specimen: peripheral blood, collected on day 0 of AZD1222 vaccination. The chain recombines TRBV5-1 with TRBJ2-5; 9 nucleotides match TRBD2. CDR3 sequence reads: CASSPAGGETQYF. The CDR3 bases are TGCGCCAGCAGCCCTGCGGGAGGGGAGACCCAGTACTTC.